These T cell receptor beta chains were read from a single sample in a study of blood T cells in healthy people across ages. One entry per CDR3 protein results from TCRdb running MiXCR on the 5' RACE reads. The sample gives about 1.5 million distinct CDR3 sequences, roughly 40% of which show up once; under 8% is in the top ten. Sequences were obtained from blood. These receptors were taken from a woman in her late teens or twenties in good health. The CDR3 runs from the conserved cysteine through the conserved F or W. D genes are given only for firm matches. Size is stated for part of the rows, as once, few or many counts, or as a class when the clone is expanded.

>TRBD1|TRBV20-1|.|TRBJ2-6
TGCAGTGCTAGGAGAGGGGACAGGGGGTCGTTTGGGACCAACGTCCTGACTTTC
CSARRGDRGSFGTNVLTF
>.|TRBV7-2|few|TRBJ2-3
TGTGCCAGCAGCTTACTCGCGGATCCCGATACGCAGTATTTT
CASSLLADPDTQYF
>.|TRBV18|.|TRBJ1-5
TGTGCCAGCTCACCAGTGGACGGGGGGGGTCAGCCCCAGCATTTT
CASSPVDGGGQPQHF
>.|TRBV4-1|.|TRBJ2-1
TGCGCCAGCAGCCAAGTACAGGGTTCCTACAATGAGCAGTTCTTC
CASSQVQGSYNEQFF
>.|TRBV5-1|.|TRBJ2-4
TGCGCCAGCTCCAGGGGCTCTCGGGAGGACCTAAAAGAGCAGTACTTC
CASSRGSREDLKEQYF
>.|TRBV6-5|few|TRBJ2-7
TGTGCCAGCAGTTATCAGAGGGGGTTCTACGAGCAGTACTTC
CASSYQRGFYEQYF
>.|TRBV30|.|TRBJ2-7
TGTGCCTGGAATCCTGGGACCTCCTACGAGCAGTACTTC
CAWNPGTSYEQYF
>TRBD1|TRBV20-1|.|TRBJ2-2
TGCAGTGTGAACAGGGGGCGTACCGGGGAGCTGTTTTTT
CSVNRGRTGELFF
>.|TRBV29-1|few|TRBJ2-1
TGCAGCGTCGGACTCCTCCCTCAGGCCCCCTACAATGAGCAGTTCTTC
CSVGLLPQAPYNEQFF
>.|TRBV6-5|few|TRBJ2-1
TGTGCCAGCAGTTACGGGCTAGGACCCACCAACAATGAGCAGTTCTTC
CASSYGLGPTNNEQFF
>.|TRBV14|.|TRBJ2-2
TGTGCCAGCAGCCAAGTCGGGGACTTGGGGTCCGGGGAGCTGTTTTTT
CASSQVGDLGSGELFF
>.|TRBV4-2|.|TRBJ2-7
TGTGCCAGCAGCCAATGGCAGGGACTCTACGAGCAGTACTTC
CASSQWQGLYEQYF
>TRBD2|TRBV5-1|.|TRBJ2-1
TGCGCCAGCAGCTTGGTTGTAGCGGGTTACAATGAGCAGTTCTTC
CASSLVVAGYNEQFF
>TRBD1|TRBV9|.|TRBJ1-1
TGTGCCAGCAGCATCAGGACAGGAAAGAACACTGAAGCTTTCTTT
CASSIRTGKNTEAFF
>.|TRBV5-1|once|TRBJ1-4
TGCGCCAGCAGCTTGGGGCAGGGCAAGACAGCTAATGAAAAACTGTTTTTT
CASSLGQGKTANEKLFF
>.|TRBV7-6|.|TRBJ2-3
TGTGCCAGCAGCTTAGAGGAGCCAGGGCCAGATACGCAGTATTTT
CASSLEEPGPDTQYF
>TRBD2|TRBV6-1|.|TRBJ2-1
TGTGCCAGCAGTGAATTCGGGACTAGTAGTAATGAGCAGTTCTTC
CASSEFGTSSNEQFF
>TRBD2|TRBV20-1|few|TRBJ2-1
TGCAGTGCTCGTAGGACTAGCGGGAGGGCCGAGTACAATGAGCAGTTCTTC
CSARRTSGRAEYNEQFF
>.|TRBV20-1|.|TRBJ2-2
TGCAGTGCTAGTCTTCGGGTGTCAGCGAACACCGGGGAGCTGTTTTTT
CSASLRVSANTGELFF
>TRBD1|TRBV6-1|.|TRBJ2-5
TGTGCCAGCAGTGCGGGACAGATCCAAGAGACCCAGTACTTC
CASSAGQIQETQYF
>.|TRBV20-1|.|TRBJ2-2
TGCAGTGCTAGAGATTCACTCCAAAACACCGGGGAGCTGTTTTTT
CSARDSLQNTGELFF
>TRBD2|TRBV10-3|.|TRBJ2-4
TGTGCCATCAGTGTCCGGGAGGGGACGGATGAGCAGTACTTC
CAISVREGTDEQYF
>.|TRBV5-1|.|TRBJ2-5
TGCGCCAGCAAACCTGGGCCCCCAGGGTACGGAGAGACCCAGTACTTC
CASKPGPPGYGETQYF
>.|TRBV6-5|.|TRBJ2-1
TGTGCCAGCAGGGACGCCGGTGAGCAGTTCTTC
CASRDAGEQFF
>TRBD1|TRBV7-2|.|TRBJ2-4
TGTGCCAGCAGCTCCCGGGGGACAGGGCTTACCAAAAACATTCAGTACTTC
CASSSRGTGLTKNIQYF
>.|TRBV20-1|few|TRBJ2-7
TGCAGTGCTTCCAAAAGCGGAATCTACGAGCAGTACTTC
CSASKSGIYEQYF
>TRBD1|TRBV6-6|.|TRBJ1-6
TGTGCCAGCAGTCAAAGGACAGGGATGGATTCACCCCTCCACTTT
CASSQRTGMDSPLHF
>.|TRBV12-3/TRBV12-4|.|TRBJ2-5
TGTGCCAGCAGTTTAGGCATAGGGCCCCAAGAGACCCAGTACTTC
CASSLGIGPQETQYF
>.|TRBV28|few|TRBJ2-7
TGTGCCAGCAAGAAGGGATCCGGCGAGCAGTACTTC
CASKKGSGEQYF
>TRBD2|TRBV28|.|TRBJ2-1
TGTGCCAGCAGTTTTCTGGTCGTACGGGGGGAGGATGAGCAGTTCTTC
CASSFLVVRGEDEQFF
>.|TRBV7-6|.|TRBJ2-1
TGTGCCAGCAGCCCCCGTAAGTTCTACAATGAGCAGTTCTTC
CASSPRKFYNEQFF
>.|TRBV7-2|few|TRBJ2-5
TGTGCCAGCAGCTTACCCCGGGATCAAGAGACCCAGTACTTC
CASSLPRDQETQYF
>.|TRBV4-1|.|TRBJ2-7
TGCGCCAGCAGCCAAGATCATGCGAACTCCTACGAGCAGTACTTC
CASSQDHANSYEQYF
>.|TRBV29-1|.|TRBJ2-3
TGCAGCGAAAAACAGGGCTCAGAGAGCACAGATACGCAGTATTTT
CSEKQGSESTDTQYF
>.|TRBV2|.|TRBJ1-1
TGTGCCAGCAGTGAGGACAGCTTCCGACGGGGGGCTTTCTTT
CASSEDSFRRGAFF
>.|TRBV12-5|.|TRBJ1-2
TGTGCTAGTGGTTTGGTAGACAGCTTCTATGGCTACACCTTC
CASGLVDSFYGYTF
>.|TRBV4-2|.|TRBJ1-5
TGTGCCAGCAGCCCCGCGGGCCAAGAAGATTATCAGCCCCAGCATTTT
CASSPAGQEDYQPQHF
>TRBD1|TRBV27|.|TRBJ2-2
TGTGCCAGCAGTCTAACCCCAGGGGGCATCGGCACCGGGGAGCTGTTTTTT
CASSLTPGGIGTGELFF
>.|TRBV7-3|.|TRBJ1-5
TGTGCCAGCAGCTTCCGGGCCCCTTCGCCCCAGCATTTT
CASSFRAPSPQHF
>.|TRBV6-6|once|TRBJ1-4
TGTGCCAGCAGCTCCTTACCTGGAGAAAAACTGTTTTTT
CASSSLPGEKLFF
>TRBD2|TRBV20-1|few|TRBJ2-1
TGCAGTGCTAGGGACCCAGGGCTGCTAGCGGGAGAAGATGAGCAGTTCTTC
CSARDPGLLAGEDEQFF
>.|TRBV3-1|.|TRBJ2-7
TGTGCCAGCAGCCAGGGGGCTCACGGGTACGAGCAGTACTTC
CASSQGAHGYEQYF
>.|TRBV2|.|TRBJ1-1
TGTGCCAGCAGTGACTGGGACGGTGAAGCTTTCTTT
CASSDWDGEAFF
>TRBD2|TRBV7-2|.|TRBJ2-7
TGTGCCAGCAGCTTTTTTCAAGCGGGGACCGAGCAGTACTTC
CASSFFQAGTEQYF
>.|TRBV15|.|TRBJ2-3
TGTGCCTCGTACAGGGCCGGCACAGATACGCAGTATTTT
CASYRAGTDTQYF
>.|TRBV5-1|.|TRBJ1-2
TGCGCCAGCAACCCACAGGACTATGGCTACACCTTC
CASNPQDYGYTF
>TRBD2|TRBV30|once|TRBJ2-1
TGTGCCTGTAGGCGCGGGGGGGCCCACAATGAGCAGTTCTTC
CACRRGGAHNEQFF
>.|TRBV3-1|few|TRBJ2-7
TGTGCCAGCGGACTAAGGGGATCCTACGAGCAGTACTTC
CASGLRGSYEQYF
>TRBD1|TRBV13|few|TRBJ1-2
TGTGCCAGCAGCTTTTATCAGGGGGGTTTACACTATGGCTACACCTTC
CASSFYQGGLHYGYTF
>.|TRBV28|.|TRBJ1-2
TGTGCCAGCAGTGGGGGGGCAGAGGGCTACACCTTC
CASSGGAEGYTF
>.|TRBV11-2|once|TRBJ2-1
TGTGCCAGCACCCGGGGCTTCTACAATGAGCAGTTCTTC
CASTRGFYNEQFF
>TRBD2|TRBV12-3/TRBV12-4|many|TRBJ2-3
TGTGCCAGCAGTTTAAGGCGGGGGGGCCCGGGGGATACGCAGTATTTT
CASSLRRGGPGDTQYF
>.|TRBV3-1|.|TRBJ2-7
TGTGCCAGCAGCCAAGGCCAGGTTAGGGGCTACGAGCAGTACTTC
CASSQGQVRGYEQYF